This TCR beta chain was obtained from a study of graft-versus-host responses after intestinal transplantation. The wider study: In this cohort, recipients had multivisceral, liver-intestinal, or isolated intestinal transplants. Study observations and caveats: There were GvH clones found in recipient marrow, and some of them appeared first in ileum or blood.

As regards this clone: The antigen is not known.

CDR1 is SGDLS, CDR2 YYNGEE, per germline. The CDR3 is 13 amino acids. After removal of 8 bases from V and 3 bases from J, the junction contained 5 bases not matched to a gene. Generated by immunoSEQ multiplex PCR, the TCRdb table keeps only in-frame clones and is missing some. The data show about 110,000 clones, with 85% to 95% seen just once and 0.45% to 0.65% held by the top ten. The chain links TRBV9 to TRBJ2-7, with TRBD1 identical over 10 bases. This TCR was recovered from a human donor who received an intestinal transplant. Sequenced here: unstimulated CD8+ T cells sorted from spleen or lymph node cells, sampled before intestinal transplant. The DNA of the CDR3 is TGTGCCAGTTCCGGGACAGGGGACTACGAGCAGTACTTC. Encoded protein: CASSGTGDYEQYF.